This T cell receptor (beta chain) derives from a study of cytomegalovirus exposure and HLA in healthy donors. Findings and limits, study-wide: Sequencing likely produced, as an artifact, a cluster of highly shared sequence variants.

The CDR3 sequence is 16 residues long. V lost 2 bases and J lost 0, with 14 bases in between. Per the germline V gene, CDR1 is SGHRS and CDR2 is YFSETQ. With 60 Vbeta and 13 Jbeta primers, the PCR was carried out. Sequencing used immunoSEQ multiplex PCR; TCRdb keeps in-frame clones, though not all of them. The table has some 180,000 clones, approximately 78% seen once. Notes on this clone: Its specificity is not known.

This TCR came from a young woman in good health and CMV-seronegative. This chain joins TRBV5-1 and TRBJ1-1; TRBD1 is a possible D gene (5 bases). Sample: PBMCs. CDR3 loop: CASSFRWKGMNTEAFF. The DNA for the CDR3 is TGCGCCAGCAGCTTTCGATGGAAGGGGATGAACACTGAAGCTTTCTTT.